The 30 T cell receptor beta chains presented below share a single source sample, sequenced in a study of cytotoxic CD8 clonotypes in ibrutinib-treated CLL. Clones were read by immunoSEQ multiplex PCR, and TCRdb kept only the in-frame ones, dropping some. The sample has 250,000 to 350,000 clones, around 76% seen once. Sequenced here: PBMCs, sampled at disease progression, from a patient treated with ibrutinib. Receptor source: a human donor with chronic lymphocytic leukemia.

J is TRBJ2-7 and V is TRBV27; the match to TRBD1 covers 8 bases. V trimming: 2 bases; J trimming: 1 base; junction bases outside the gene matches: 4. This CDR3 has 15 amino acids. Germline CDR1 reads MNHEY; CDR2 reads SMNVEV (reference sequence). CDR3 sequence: CASSLRTGGSYEQYF. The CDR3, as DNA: TGTGCCAGCAGTTTAAGAACAGGGGGGTCCTACGAGCAGTACTTC.

The CDR3 reads CASSLGTGVNSPLHF. The CDR3 DNA reads TGTGCCAGCAGCTTAGGGACAGGGGTGAATTCACCCCTCCACTTT. The rearrangement uses TRBV7-6 and TRBJ1-6; 9 positions match TRBD1. V shed 1 base and J 7 bases; nucleotides not matched to a gene: 2. The CDR3 covers 15 residues. Germline loops: CDR1 SGHVS, CDR2 FNYEAQ.

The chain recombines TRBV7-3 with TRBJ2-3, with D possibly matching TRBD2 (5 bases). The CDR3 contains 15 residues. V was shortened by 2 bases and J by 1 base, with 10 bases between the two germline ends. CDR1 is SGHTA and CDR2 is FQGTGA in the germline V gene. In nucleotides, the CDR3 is TGTGCCAGCAGCTTATCTCTAGCCCGCACAGATACGCAGTATTTT. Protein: CASSLSLARTDTQYF.

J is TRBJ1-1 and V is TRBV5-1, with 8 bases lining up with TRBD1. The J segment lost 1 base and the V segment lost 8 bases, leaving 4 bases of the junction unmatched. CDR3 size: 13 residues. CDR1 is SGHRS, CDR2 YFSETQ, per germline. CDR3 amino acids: CASVGQGNTEAFF. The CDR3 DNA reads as TGCGCCAGTGTAGGACAGGGGAACACTGAAGCTTTCTTT.

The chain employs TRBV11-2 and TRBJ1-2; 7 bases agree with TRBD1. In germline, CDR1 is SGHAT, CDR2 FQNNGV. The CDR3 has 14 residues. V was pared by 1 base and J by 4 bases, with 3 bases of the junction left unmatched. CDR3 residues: CASSLGTGAYGYTF. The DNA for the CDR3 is TGTGCCAGCAGCTTAGGGACAGGAGCCTATGGCTACACCTTC.

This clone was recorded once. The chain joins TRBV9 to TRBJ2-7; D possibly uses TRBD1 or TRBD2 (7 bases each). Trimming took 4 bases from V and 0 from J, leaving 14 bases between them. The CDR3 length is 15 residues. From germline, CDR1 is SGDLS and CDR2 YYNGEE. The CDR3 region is CASSSGGGFSYEQYF. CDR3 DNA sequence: TGTGCCAGCAGCTCAGGGGGGGGATTCTCCTACGAGCAGTACTTC.

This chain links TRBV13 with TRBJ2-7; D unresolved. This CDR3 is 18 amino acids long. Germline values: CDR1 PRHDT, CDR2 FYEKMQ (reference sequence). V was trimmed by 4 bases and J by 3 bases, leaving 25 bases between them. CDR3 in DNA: TGTGCCAGCAGCTCGAGACGAATAGACCCTACTCCCTTCTACGAGCAGTACTTC. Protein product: CASSSRRIDPTPFYEQYF.

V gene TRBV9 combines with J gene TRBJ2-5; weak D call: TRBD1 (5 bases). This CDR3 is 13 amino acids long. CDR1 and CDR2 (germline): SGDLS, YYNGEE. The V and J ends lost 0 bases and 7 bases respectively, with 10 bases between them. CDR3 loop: CASSVETVGTQYF. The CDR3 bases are TGTGCCAGCAGCGTAGAGACAGTGGGGACCCAGTACTTC.

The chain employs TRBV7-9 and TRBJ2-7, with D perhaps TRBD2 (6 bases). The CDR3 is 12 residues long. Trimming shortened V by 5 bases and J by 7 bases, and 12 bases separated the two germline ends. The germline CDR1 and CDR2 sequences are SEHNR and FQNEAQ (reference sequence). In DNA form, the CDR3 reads TGTGCCAGCAGCCGACCGGGGGAAGAGCAGTACTTC. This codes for CASSRPGEEQYF. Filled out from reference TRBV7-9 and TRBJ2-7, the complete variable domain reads DTGVSQNPRHKITKRGQNVTFRCDPISEHNRLYWYRQTLGQGPEFLTYFQNEAQLEKSRLLSDRFSAERPKGSFSTLEIQRTEQGDSAMYLCASSRPGEEQYFGPGTRLTVT.

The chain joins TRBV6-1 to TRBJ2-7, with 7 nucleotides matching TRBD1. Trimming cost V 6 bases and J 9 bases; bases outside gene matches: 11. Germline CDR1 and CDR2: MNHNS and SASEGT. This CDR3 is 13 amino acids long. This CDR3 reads CASREPGQHRQYF. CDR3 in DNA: TGTGCCAGCAGAGAGCCGGGACAGCACCGGCAGTACTTC.

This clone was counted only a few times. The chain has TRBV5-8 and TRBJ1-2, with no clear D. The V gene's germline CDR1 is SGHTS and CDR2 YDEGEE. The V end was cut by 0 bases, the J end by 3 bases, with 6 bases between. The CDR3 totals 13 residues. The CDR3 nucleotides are TGTGCCAGCAGCTTGGGAGGGTACTATGGCTACACCTTC. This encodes CASSLGGYYGYTF.

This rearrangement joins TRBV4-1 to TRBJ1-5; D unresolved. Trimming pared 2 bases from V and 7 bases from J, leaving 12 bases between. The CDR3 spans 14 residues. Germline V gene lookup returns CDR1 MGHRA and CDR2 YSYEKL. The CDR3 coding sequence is TGCGCCAGCAGCCAATTAGGTCCGGGGCAGCCCCAGCATTTT. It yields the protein CASSQLGPGQPQHF.

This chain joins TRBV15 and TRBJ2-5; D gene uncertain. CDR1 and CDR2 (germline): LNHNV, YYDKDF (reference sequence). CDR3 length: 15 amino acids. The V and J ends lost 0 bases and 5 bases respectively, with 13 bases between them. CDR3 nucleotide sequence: TGTGCCACCAGCAGAGACCCCGGTGATGTGGAGACCCAGTACTTC. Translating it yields CATSRDPGDVETQYF.

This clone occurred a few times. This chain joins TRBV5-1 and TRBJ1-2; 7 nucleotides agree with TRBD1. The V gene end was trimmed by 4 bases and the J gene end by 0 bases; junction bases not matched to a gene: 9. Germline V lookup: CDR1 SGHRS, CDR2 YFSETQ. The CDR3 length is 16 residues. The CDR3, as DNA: TGCGCCAGCAGCAGCATTACAGGGGTTTCTAACTATGGCTACACCTTC. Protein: CASSSITGVSNYGYTF.

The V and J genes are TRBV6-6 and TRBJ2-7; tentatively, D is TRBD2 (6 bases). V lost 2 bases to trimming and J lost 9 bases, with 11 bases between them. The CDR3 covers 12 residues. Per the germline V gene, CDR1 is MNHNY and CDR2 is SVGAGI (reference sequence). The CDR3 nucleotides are TGTGCCAGCAGTTACGGTAGCGGACCGCAGTACTTC. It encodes CASSYGSGPQYF.

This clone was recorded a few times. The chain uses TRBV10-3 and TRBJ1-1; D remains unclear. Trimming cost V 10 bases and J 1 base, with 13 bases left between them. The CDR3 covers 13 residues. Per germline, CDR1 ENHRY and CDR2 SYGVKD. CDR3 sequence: CATLLGPNTEAFF. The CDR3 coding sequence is TGTGCCACCCTACTGGGCCCGAACACTGAAGCTTTCTTT.

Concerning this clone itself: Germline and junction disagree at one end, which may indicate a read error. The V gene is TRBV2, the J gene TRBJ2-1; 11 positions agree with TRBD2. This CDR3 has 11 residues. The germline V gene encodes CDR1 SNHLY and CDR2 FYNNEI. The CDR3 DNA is TGTGCCAGCAGTTTAGCGGGGGGGCCTGTCTTC. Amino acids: CASSLAGGPVF. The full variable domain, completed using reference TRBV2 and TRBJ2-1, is EPEVTQTPSHQVTQMGQEVILRCVPISNHLYFYWYRQILGQKVEFLVSFYNNEISEKSEIFDDQFSVERPDGSNFTLKIRSTKLEDSAMYFCASSLAGGPVFGPGTRLTVL.

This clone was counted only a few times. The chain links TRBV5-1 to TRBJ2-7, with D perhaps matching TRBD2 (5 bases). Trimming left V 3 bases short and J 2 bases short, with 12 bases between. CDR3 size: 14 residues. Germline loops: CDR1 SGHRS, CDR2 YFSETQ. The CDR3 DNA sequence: TGCGCCAGCAGCTCCTGGACTGTGCCCTACGAGCAGTACTTC. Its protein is CASSSWTVPYEQYF.

CDR3 in DNA: TGTGCCAGCGCGAAACAGGGATTTGCGGGGTTAGGTCTCATGAACACTGAAGCTTTCTTT. This gives the protein CASAKQGFAGLGLMNTEAFF. This chain uses TRBV27 with TRBJ1-1; D may be TRBD1 (6 bases). V dropped 8 bases and J dropped 0 bases, with 31 bases sitting between them. The V gene's germline CDR1 is MNHEY and CDR2 SMNVEV (reference sequence). This CDR3 is built from 20 residues.

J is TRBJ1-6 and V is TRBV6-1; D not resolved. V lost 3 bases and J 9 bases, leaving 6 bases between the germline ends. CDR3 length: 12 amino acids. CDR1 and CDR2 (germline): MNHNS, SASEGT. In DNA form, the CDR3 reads TGTGCCAGCAGTGATAAGTTTTCACCCCTCCACTTT. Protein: CASSDKFSPLHF.

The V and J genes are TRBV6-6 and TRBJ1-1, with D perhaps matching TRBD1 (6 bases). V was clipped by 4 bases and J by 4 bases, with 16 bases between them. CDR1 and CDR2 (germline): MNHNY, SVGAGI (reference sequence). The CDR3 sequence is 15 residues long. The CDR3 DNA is TGTGCCAGCAGTTCCCCCTTGGGACACACCACTGAAGCTTTCTTT. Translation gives CASSSPLGHTTEAFF.

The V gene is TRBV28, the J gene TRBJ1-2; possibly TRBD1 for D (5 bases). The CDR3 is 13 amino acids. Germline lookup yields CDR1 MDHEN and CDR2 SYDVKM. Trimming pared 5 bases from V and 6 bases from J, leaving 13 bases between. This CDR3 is CASSPRRGDGYTF. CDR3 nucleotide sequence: TGTGCCAGCAGTCCTAGGCGGGGGGATGGCTACACCTTC.

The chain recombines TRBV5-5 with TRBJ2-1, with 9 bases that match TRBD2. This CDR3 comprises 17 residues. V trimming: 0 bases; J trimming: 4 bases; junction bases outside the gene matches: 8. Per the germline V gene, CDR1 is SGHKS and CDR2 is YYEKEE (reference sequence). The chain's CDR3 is CASSLAIAGVPYNEQFF. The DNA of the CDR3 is TGTGCCAGCAGCTTGGCTATAGCGGGAGTCCCATACAATGAGCAGTTCTTC. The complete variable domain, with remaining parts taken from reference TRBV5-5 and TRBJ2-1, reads DAGVTQSPTHLIKTRGQQVTLRCSPISGHKSVSWYQQVLGQGPQFIFQYYEKEERGRGNFPDRFSARQFPNYSSELNVNALLLGDSALYLCASSLAIAGVPYNEQFFGPGTRLTVL.

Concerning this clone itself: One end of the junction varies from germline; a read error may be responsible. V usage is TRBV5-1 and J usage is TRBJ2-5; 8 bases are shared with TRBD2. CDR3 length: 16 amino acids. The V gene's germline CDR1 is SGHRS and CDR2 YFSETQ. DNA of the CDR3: TGCGCCAGCACCTTGGTCTTAGAAGCGGGAGCTGCCACCCAGTACTTC. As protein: CASTLVLEAGAATQYF. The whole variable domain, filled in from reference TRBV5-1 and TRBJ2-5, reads KAGVTQTPRYLIKTRGQQVTLSCSPISGHRSVSWYQQTPGQGLQFLFEYFSETQRNKGNFPGRFSGRQFSNSRSEMNVSTLELGDSALYLCASTLVLEAGAATQYFGPGTRLLVL.

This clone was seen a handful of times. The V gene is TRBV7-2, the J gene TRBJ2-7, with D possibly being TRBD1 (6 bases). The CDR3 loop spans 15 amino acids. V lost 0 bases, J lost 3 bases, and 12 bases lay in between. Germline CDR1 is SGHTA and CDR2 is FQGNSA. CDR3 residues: CASSLARDTGYEQYF. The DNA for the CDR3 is TGTGCCAGCAGCTTAGCCCGGGACACGGGCTACGAGCAGTACTTC.

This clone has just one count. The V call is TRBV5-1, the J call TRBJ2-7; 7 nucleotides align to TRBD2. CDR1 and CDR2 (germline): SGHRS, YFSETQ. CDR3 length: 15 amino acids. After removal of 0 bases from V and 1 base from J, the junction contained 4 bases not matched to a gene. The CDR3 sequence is CASSLGLSGSYEQYF. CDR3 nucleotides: TGCGCCAGCAGCTTGGGGCTTAGCGGGTCCTACGAGCAGTACTTC.

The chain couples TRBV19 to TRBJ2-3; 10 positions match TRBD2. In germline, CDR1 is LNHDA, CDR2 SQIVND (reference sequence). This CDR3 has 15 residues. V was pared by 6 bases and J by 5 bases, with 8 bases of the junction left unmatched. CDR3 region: CASRQAGGPLDTQYF. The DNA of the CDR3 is TGTGCCAGTAGACAAGCGGGAGGGCCGTTAGATACGCAGTATTTT. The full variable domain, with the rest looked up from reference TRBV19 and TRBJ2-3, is DGGITQSPKYLFRKEGQNVTLSCEQNLNHDAMYWYRQDPGQGLRLIYYSQIVNDFQKGDIAEGYSVSREKKESFPLTVTSAQKNPTAFYLCASRQAGGPLDTQYFGPGTRLTVL.

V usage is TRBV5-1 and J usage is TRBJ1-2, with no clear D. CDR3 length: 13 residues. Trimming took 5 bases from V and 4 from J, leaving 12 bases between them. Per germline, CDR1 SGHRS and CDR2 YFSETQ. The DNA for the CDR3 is TGCGCCAGCAGGAGTCAGGCCACCTATGGCTACACCTTC. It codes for CASRSQATYGYTF.

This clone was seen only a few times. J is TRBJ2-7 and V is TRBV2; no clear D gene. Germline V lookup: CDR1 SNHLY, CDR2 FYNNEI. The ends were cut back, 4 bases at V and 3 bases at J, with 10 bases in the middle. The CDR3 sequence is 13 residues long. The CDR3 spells CASSVGHNYEQYF. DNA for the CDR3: TGTGCCAGCAGTGTCGGTCACAACTACGAGCAGTACTTC.

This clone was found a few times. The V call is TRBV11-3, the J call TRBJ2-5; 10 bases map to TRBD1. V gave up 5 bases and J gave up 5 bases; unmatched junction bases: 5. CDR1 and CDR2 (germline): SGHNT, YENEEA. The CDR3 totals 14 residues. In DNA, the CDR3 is TGTGCCAGCAGCCCGGGACAGGGGTGGGAGACCCAGTACTTC. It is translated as CASSPGQGWETQYF.